This T cell receptor beta chain originates from a study of blood T cell repertoires in COVID-19. As for the study in general: Donors in the United States, Italy and Spain gave samples during acute or convalescent COVID-19. T cells, B-cell-depleted T cells, or PBMCs provided the cDNA or gDNA that served as material.

In the original analysis: Counts of nucleated cells, estimated from reference gene primer amplification, were obtained. Assay: immunoSEQ multiplex PCR; the TCRdb copy retains only in-frame clones and omits some. Clone size and V and J calls were adopted from that table, with D and trimming inferred from the DNA. The sample lists some 220,000 clones, approximately 80% occurring once. This CDR3 comprises 17 residues. The ends lost 0 bases at V and 3 bases at J; junction bases unmatched: 4. In germline, CDR1 is SGHRS, CDR2 YFSETQ. The sequence was collected from a human donor in a cohort sampled during active COVID-19. Source material: peripheral blood. The J gene is TRBJ2-3, the V gene TRBV5-1, with 13 positions matching TRBD2. CDR3 in amino acids: CASSLETSGRGTDTQYF. CDR3 coding DNA: TGCGCCAGCAGCTTGGAAACTAGCGGGAGGGGGACAGATACGCAGTATTTT.